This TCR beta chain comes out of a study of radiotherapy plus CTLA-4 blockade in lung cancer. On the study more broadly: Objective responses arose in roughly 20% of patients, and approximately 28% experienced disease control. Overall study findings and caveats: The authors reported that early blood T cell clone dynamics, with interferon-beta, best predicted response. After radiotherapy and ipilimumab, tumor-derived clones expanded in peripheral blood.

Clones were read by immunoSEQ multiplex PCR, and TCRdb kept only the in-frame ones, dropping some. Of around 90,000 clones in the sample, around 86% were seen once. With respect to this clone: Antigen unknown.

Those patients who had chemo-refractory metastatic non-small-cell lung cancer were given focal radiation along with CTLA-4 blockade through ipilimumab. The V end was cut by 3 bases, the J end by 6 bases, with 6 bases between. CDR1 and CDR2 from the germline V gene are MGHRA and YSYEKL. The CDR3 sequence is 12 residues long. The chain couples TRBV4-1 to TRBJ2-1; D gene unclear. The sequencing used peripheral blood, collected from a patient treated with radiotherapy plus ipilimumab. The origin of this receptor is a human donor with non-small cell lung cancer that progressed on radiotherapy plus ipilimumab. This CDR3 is CASSHGINEQFF. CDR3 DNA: TGCGCCAGCAGCCACGGAATCAATGAGCAGTTCTTC.